This T cell receptor (beta chain) was observed in a study of persistence of HIV-infected CD4 T cells. Sequencing used immunoSEQ version 4 in survey mode. Here immunoSEQ multiplex PCR was the method, and the copy in TCRdb shows in-frame clones only, minus some. The table shows 15,000 to 20,000 clones, with roughly 61% occurring only once. Whole-study results and caveats: Rare CMV-responding cells carrying HIV-1 proviruses were not analyzed separately for TCR. Degenerate expanded CDR3beta sequences were enriched among CMV- and Gag-responding cells.

In regard to this clone: Its antigen is unidentified.

The CDR3 contains 15 residues. Trimming took 4 bases from V and 2 from J, leaving 13 bases between them. Germline CDR1 and CDR2: SGHRS and YFSETQ. The stimulus was lysate of CMV-infected fibroblasts, approximately 9.6 ug/mL. Responding CD4+ T cells were sorted by upregulation of both CD40 ligand and CD69. Plasma HIV-1 RNA stayed below 50 copies/mL for at least 4 years. Donors had CD4+ T cell counts above 400 cells/uL and were CMV-seropositive. The chain uses TRBV5-1 and TRBJ2-1; D uncertain. This receptor was identified in an adult woman with HIV who was CMV-seropositive. This specimen consisted of CD4+ T cells sorted from PBMCs after roughly 18-hour stimulation, obtained from a patient who received antiretroviral therapy. The CDR3 here is CASSTYSLTYNEQFF. The CDR3 bases are TGCGCCAGCAGCACCTACAGCTTGACCTACAATGAGCAGTTCTTC.